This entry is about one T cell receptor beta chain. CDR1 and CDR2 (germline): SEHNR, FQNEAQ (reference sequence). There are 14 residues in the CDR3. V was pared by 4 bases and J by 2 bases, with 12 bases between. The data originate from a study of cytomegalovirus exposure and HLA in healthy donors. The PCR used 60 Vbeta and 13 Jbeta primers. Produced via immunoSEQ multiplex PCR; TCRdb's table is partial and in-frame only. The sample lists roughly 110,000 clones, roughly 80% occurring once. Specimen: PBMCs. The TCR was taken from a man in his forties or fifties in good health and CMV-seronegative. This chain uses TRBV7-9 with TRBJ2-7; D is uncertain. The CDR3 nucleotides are TGTGCCAGCAGCTCTAGTCCGGTAACCTACGAGCAGTACTTC. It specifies CASSSSPVTYEQYF.